The 20 T cell receptor beta chains below all came from one sample that was sequenced in a study of blood T cells in healthy people across ages. Sample-barcoded 5' priming and a J-beta primer mix drove a second PCR of about 6 to 12 cycles. TCRdb re-derived calls from the 5' RACE reads in MiXCR, one entry per CDR3 protein. Of hundreds of thousands of distinct CDR3 sequences in the sample, about 52% are singletons; the top ten hold under 35%. The sequenced material came from blood. These receptors were taken from a woman in her sixties in good health.

This clonotype appeared many times. This rearrangement joins TRBV18 to TRBJ2-5; D possibly corresponds to TRBD2 (6 bases). The CDR3 loop spans 13 amino acids. The ends were cut back, 3 bases at V and 2 bases at J, with 7 bases in the middle. Germline CDR1 is KGHSH and CDR2 is LQKENI. CDR3 amino acids: CASSPGTQETQYF. CDR3 nucleotides: TGTGCCAGCTCACCGGGGACTCAAGAGACCCAGTACTTC.

This clonotype was picked up many times. The J gene is TRBJ2-3, the V gene TRBV29-1; no firm D call. Germline-derived CDR1 and CDR2 are SQVTM and ANQGSEA. V shed 1 base and J shed 1 base, with 3 bases lying between them. The CDR3 runs 12 residues. CDR3 DNA: TGCAGCGTTGAAGCGGGCACAGATACGCAGTATTTT. This codes for CSVEAGTDTQYF.

A remark on this clonotype: A much larger clone sits a single nucleotide away, making a read error possible. The chain carries TRBV20-1 and TRBJ2-5, with 9 bases that match TRBD2. TRBJ2-7 matches the DNA end more closely, so the J call is doubtful. The CDR3 runs 13 residues. CDR1 is DFQATT, CDR2 SNEGSKA, per germline (reference sequence). The CDR3 sequence: CSAIRTSENEQYF. Written as DNA, the CDR3 is TGCAGTGCTATCCGGACTAGCGAAAACGAGCAGTACTTC.

In its sample, this clonotype was seen many times. The chain has TRBV25-1 and TRBJ2-2, with 8 bases lining up with TRBD1. Germline trimming cut 8 bases from V and 3 bases from J; bases unmatched to any gene: 5. The CDR3 runs to 14 residues. CDR1 and CDR2 from the germline V gene are MGHDK and SYGVNS. The CDR3 DNA reads TGTGCCAGCGGGACAGGTTCGCACACCGGGGAGCTGTTTTTT. Protein sequence: CASGTGSHTGELFF.

Remarks on this clonotype: This may arise from a read error, as a much more abundant clone is one base away. This sequence joins TRBV3-1 and TRBJ2-7; D uncertain. Germline assignment: CDR1 LGHDT and CDR2 YNNKEL (reference sequence). CDR3 length equals 11 residues. The CDR3 loop is CASGQVGEQYF. The CDR3 region has the DNA TGTGCCAGCGGCCAAGTCGGCGAGCAGTACTTC.

J is TRBJ2-4 and V is TRBV21-1; the table's D call, TRBD1, has no DNA check behind it. TRBV21-1 is a pseudogene segment. The CDR3 extends over 16 amino acids. This CDR3 is CASILIRDRTYNERYF. The CDR3 bases are TGTGCCAGCATCCTAATCCGGGACAGAACATACAATGAGCGGTACTTC.

This clonotype has only a few counts. The chain links TRBV28 to TRBJ2-7; 9 bases are shared with TRBD1. Germline CDR1 and CDR2: MDHEN and SYDVKM. The CDR3 loop spans 15 amino acids. Trimming cost V 5 bases and J 5 bases; bases outside gene matches: 10. The CDR3 nucleotides read TGTGCCAGCAGTCTACCGGGACAGGGCTGGAACGAGCAGTACTTC. It encodes CASSLPGQGWNEQYF.

The chain recombines TRBV12-3 or TRBV12-4 with TRBJ2-3; tentatively, D is TRBD2 (5 bases). V was pared by 7 bases and J by 2 bases, with 13 bases between. The CDR3 loop spans 14 amino acids. CDR3 amino acids: CASTLDGNTDTQYF. The CDR3 DNA is TGTGCCAGCACCTTGGACGGGAACACAGATACGCAGTATTTT.

Points on this clonotype: Since the CDR3 does not end with the conserved phenylalanine or tryptophan, this likely comes from a read error. CDR3 in DNA: TGTAGCGCAAACTCAGGGTACAATGAGCAGTTCTAC. Its translation: CSANSGYNEQFY. The chain employs TRBV29-1 and TRBJ2-1, with D possibly being TRBD1 or TRBD2 (5 bases each). The CDR3 consists of 12 residues. CDR1 is SQVTM, CDR2 ANQGSEA, per germline.

The genes are TRBV20-1 and TRBJ2-3; 8 bases map to TRBD1. Unmatched junction bases numbered 9, after V lost 5 bases and J lost 2 bases. The CDR3 totals 15 residues. From germline, CDR1 is DFQATT and CDR2 SNEGSKA (reference sequence). In DNA, the CDR3 is TGCAGTGCTCAGCTCGGGACAGGAGTCACAGATACGCAGTATTTT. Its protein product is CSAQLGTGVTDTQYF.

The chain is built from TRBV28 and TRBJ2-4; D is perhaps TRBD2 (5 bases). The end of the DNA fits TRBJ2-7 better, so the J call may be wrong. CDR1 and CDR2 from the germline V gene are MDHEN and SYDVKM. The CDR3 runs 13 residues. The CDR3 DNA follows: TGTGCCAGCAGTCACGGGAACTCCTACGAGCAGTACTTC. Its protein product is CASSHGNSYEQYF.

This clonotype was counted between two and nine times. The V call is TRBV4-2, the J call TRBJ2-5, with D unresolved. This CDR3 is built from 14 residues. Per the germline V gene, CDR1 is LGHNA and CDR2 is YNFKEQ. Trimming shortened V by 0 bases and J by 5 bases, and 10 bases separated the two germline ends. CDR3 DNA: TGTGCCAGCAGCCAAGAAAGGGTTCGGGAGACCCAGTACTTC. Protein sequence: CASSQERVRETQYF.

This clonotype was found a few times. J is TRBJ2-1 and V is TRBV11-2, with TRBD1 matching 9 bases. Trimming removed 3 bases from V and 2 bases from J; junction bases left unmatched: 5. Germline CDR1 reads SGHAT; CDR2 reads FQNNGV. The CDR3 has 16 amino acids. The CDR3 is CASSFSRTGAYNEQFF. In nucleotides, the CDR3 is TGTGCCAGCAGCTTCAGTAGGACAGGGGCCTACAATGAGCAGTTCTTC.

The chain employs TRBV6-5 and TRBJ1-2; no reliable D call. This CDR3 comprises 15 residues. V shed 2 bases and J shed 0 bases, with 10 bases lying between them. CDR1 MNHEY and CDR2 SVGAGI come from the germline V gene. CDR3 in DNA: TGTGCCAGCAGTTACGGCAGACACCCTAACTATGGCTACACCTTC. Residues: CASSYGRHPNYGYTF.

This clonotype was detected once. CDR3 bases: TGTGCCAGCAGCGCCGGCCACTATGGCTACACCTTC. This sequence encodes CASSAGHYGYTF. This rearrangement joins TRBV9 to TRBJ1-2; no clear D. The CDR3 runs 12 residues. V gave up 3 bases and J gave up 3 bases, with 6 bases separating them. Germline CDR1 and CDR2: SGDLS and YYNGEE.

This clonotype was picked up a small number of times. The genes are TRBV29-1 and TRBJ1-2; possible D gene TRBD1, 6 bases. Germline loops: CDR1 SQVTM, CDR2 ANQGSEA. The V end was cut by 7 bases, the J end by 2 bases, with 14 bases between. The CDR3 runs 13 residues. CDR3 sequence (DNA): TGCAGCGCCCCACAGGGTTTAAACTATGGCTACACCTTC. This sequence encodes CSAPQGLNYGYTF. The full variable domain, in which reference TRBV29-1 and TRBJ1-2 provide the parts outside the CDR3, is SAVISQKPSRDICQRGTSLTIQCQVDSQVTMMFWYRQQPGQSLTLIATANQGSEATYESGFVIDKFPISRPNLTFSTLTVSNMSPEDSSIYLCSAPQGLNYGYTFGSGTRLTVV.

This clonotype has only a few counts. The chain recombines TRBV28 with TRBJ2-7; the match to TRBD1 covers 10 bases. The germline V gene has CDR1 MDHEN and CDR2 SYDVKM. The V and J ends lost 4 bases and 4 bases, in that order; junction bases with no gene match: 7. The CDR3 spans 15 residues. In DNA form, the CDR3 reads TGTGCCAGCAGTTCACCGGGACAGGGGACTTACGAGCAGTACTTC. It is translated as CASSSPGQGTYEQYF. The full variable domain, rest sourced from reference TRBV28 and TRBJ2-7, is DVKVTQSSRYLVKRTGEKVFLECVQDMDHENMFWYRQDPGLGLRLIYFSYDVKMKEKGDIPEGYSVSREKKERFSLILESASTNQTSMYLCASSSPGQGTYEQYFGPGTRLTVT.

This clonotype was seen only once. The chain couples TRBV28 to TRBJ2-7, with 8 bases lining up with TRBD2. V shed 7 bases, J shed 0 bases, and the junction held 8 bases outside the gene matches. Germline V lookup: CDR1 MDHEN, CDR2 SYDVKM. The CDR3 totals 15 residues. Written as DNA, the CDR3 is TGTGCCAGCACCCTAGCGGGCATTCTCTCCTACGAGCAGTACTTC. Amino acid sequence: CASTLAGILSYEQYF.

The chain has TRBV7-2 and TRBJ2-2; the D is unclear. The CDR3 has 13 residues. Germline lookup yields CDR1 SGHTA and CDR2 FQGNSA. The V end lost 7 bases, the J end lost 3 bases, and 9 bases lay between the germline ends. CDR3 protein: CASTYSHTGELFF. The CDR3 DNA reads TGTGCCAGCACCTATTCACACACCGGGGAGCTGTTTTTT. The entire variable domain, with the rest obtained from reference TRBV7-2 and TRBJ2-2, is as follows: GAGVSQSPSNKVTEKGKDVELRCDPISGHTALYWYRQSLGQGLEFLIYFQGNSAPDKSGLPSDRFSAERTGGSVSTLTIQRTQQEDSAVYLCASTYSHTGELFFGEGSRLTVL.

The V call is TRBV14, the J call TRBJ2-3; a possible D gene is TRBD1 (5 bases). CDR1 is SGHDN and CDR2 is FVKESK in the germline V gene. The CDR3 loop spans 16 amino acids. V was cut by 0 bases and J by 1 base, with 11 bases left in between. This CDR3 is CASSQDPGIRTDTQYF. The CDR3 coding sequence is TGTGCCAGCAGCCAAGATCCAGGGATTCGCACAGATACGCAGTATTTT.